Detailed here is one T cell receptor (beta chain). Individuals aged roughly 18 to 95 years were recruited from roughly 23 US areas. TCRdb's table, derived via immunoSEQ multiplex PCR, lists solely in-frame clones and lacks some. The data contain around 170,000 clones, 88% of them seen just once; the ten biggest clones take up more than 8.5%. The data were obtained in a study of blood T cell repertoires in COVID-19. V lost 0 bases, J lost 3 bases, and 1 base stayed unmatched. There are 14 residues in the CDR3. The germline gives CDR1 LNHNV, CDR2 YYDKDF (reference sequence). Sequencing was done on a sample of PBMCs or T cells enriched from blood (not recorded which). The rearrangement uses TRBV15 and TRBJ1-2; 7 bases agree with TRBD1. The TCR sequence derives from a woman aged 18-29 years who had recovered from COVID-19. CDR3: CATSREGQDYGYTF. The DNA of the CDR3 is TGTGCCACCAGCAGAGAAGGACAGGACTATGGCTACACCTTC.